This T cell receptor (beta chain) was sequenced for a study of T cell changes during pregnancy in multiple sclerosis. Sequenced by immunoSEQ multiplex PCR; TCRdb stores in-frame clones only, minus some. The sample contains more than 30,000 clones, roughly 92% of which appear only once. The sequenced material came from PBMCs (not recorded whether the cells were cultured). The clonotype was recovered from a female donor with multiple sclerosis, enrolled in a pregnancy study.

CDR3 residues: CASSFGQGDGYTF. CDR3 coding DNA: TGTGCCAGCAGCTTCGGACAGGGGGATGGCTACACCTTC. The chain recombines TRBV11-2 with TRBJ1-2, with 10 positions matching TRBD1. CDR1 and CDR2 (germline): SGHAT, FQNNGV. Trimming took 3 bases from V and 6 from J; bases not matched to a gene: 1. The CDR3 consists of 13 residues.